This TCR beta chain was identified in a study of vaccination effects on CD4 cells after COVID-19. The germline V gene encodes CDR1 SNHLY and CDR2 FYNNEI. The V end was cut by 8 bases, the J end by 0 bases, with 7 bases between. This CDR3 region has 12 residues. This clone turned up a few times. The antigen remains undetermined. Culturing for ten to eleven days preceded CD4+ T cell isolation. Each participant was given two doses of one vaccine (BNT162b2 or mRNA-1273). Cells had half their medium changed to IL-2 medium on days 3 and 7. Sequencing was performed with immunoSEQ multiplex PCR; in TCRdb, only in-frame clones are kept and a portion is missing. The table records around 66,000 clones, roughly 74% of them present only once.

This clonotype was sampled from a human donor who received a COVID-19 vaccine. This material consisted of CD4+ T cells from PBMCs cultured without peptide, taken after COVID-19 vaccination. The rearrangement joins TRBV2 to TRBJ2-5; D unresolved. The CDR3 nucleotides are TGTGCCAGCCGTCGGGACCAAGAGACCCAGTACTTC. Residues: CASRRDQETQYF.